This T cell receptor beta chain appears in the sequencing data of a study of T cell repertoires in cytomegalovirus infection. Background on the study: As its CMV epitopes, the study selected recently identified HLA-C-restricted and well-studied HLA-B-restricted targets. CMV infection plus the matching HLA type was flagged by public TCR beta signatures. Notes on the study in general: The response measured ex vivo was dominated by TCR beta clonotypes (HLA-C-restricted and CMV-specific).

TCRdb recomputed calls from the reads with MiXCR, one row per CDR3 protein. There are a few hundred thousand distinct CDR3 sequences in the sample; around two fifths occur only once, and 48% lies in the top ten. The V segment lost 5 bases and the J segment 5 bases; nucleotides outside the gene matches: 6. The length of the CDR3 is 14 residues. In germline, CDR1 is MNHEY, CDR2 SMNVEV (reference sequence). A word on this clonotype: Antigen specificity is unknown.

The sample was cultured PBMCs, taken from culture after CMV antigen stimulation. The source is a human donor in good health (CMV status not recorded). Some clones in this sample may be carry-over from other donors' samples. The V call is TRBV27, the J call TRBJ1-2; 9 nucleotides agree with TRBD1. CDR3: CASSPRTGDYGYTF. As DNA, the CDR3 is TGTGCCAGCAGTCCACGGACAGGGGATTATGGCTACACCTTC.